This T cell receptor (beta chain) was recorded in a study of monozygotic twins with inflammatory bowel disease. Following a re-call of the 5' RACE reads, TCRdb has one entry per CDR3 protein and lacks DNA. The table lists approximately 160,000 distinct CDR3 sequences. Material: blood. The receptor comes from a human donor with ulcerative colitis or Crohn's disease, or a healthy co-twin of an affected twin (not recorded which).

The CDR3 sequence is CASSNTGDSPLHF. The V call is TRBV2, the J call TRBJ1-6; with no DNA, the TCRdb D assignment of TRBD1 cannot be verified. CDR1 SNHLY and CDR2 FYNNEI come from the germline V gene. The CDR3 extends over 13 amino acids.